Listed below are T cell receptor beta chains from one sample, sequenced in a study of T cells after yellow fever vaccination. Using its own MiXCR run on the 5' RACE reads, TCRdb lists one record per CDR3 protein. The data hold hundreds of thousands of distinct CDR3 sequences, with about a fifth observed a single time. The starting material was PBMCs, obtained roughly 20 days after the first yellow fever vaccination. The receptors shown here come from a man aged 18 to 30 who received the YFV17D yellow fever vaccine. Each CDR3 is given with its conserved first and last residue. A D gene is named only where the DNA matches it firmly. Rows may omit the clone size; those that give it use once, few, many or a size class.

TRBV28,NA,TRBJ1-1,NA,CASSSLVNTEAFF,TGTGCCAGCAGTTCCCTGGTGAACACTGAAGCTTTCTTT
TRBV29-1,TRBD2,TRBJ2-3,few,CSVDLTSGETSTDTQYF,TGCAGCGTGGACCTGACTAGCGGAGAAACTAGCACAGATACGCAGTATTTT
TRBV12-3/TRBV12-4,NA,TRBJ1-3,many,CASSLSSGNTIYF,TGTGCCAGCAGTTTAAGCTCTGGAAACACCATATATTTT
TRBV6-2/TRBV6-3,NA,TRBJ1-5,NA,CASSLNGVYQPQHF,TGTGCCAGCAGTCTCAACGGAGTGTATCAGCCCCAGCATTTT
TRBV5-1,NA,TRBJ1-2,few,CASSLAEAKGGGYTF,TGCGCCAGCAGCTTGGCCGAGGCGAAGGGGGGTGGCTACACCTTC
TRBV20-1,TRBD2,TRBJ2-3,NA,CSAHMLGGGARDTQYF,TGCAGTGCCCACATGTTGGGCGGGGGGGCAAGAGATACGCAGTATTTT
TRBV7-2,NA,TRBJ1-2,NA,CASSLNNLRDGYTF,TGTGCCAGCAGCTTAAACAACTTAAGGGATGGCTACACCTTC
TRBV5-1,NA,TRBJ2-2,NA,CASSGAGPNTGELFF,TGCGCCAGCAGCGGTGCGGGGCCAAACACCGGGGAGCTGTTTTTT
TRBV29-1,NA,TRBJ2-2,NA,CSVEDGRGTGELFF,TGCAGCGTTGAGGATGGGCGGGGCACCGGGGAGCTGTTTTTT
TRBV10-3,TRBD2,TRBJ2-5,NA,CAISLTSGGRETQYF,TGTGCCATCAGTTTAACTAGCGGGGGCCGGGAGACCCAGTACTTC
TRBV5-6,NA,TRBJ2-4,NA,CASSLGTSVNIQYF,TGTGCCAGCAGCTTGGGTACGAGCGTGAACATTCAGTACTTC
TRBV7-9,NA,TRBJ1-4,NA,CASSPSGVVPTNEKLFF,TGTGCCAGCAGCCCCAGCGGGGTGGTCCCAACTAATGAAAAACTGTTTTTT
TRBV7-9,NA,TRBJ1-1,few,CASSTYTEAFF,TGTGCCAGCAGCACATACACTGAAGCTTTCTTT
TRBV20-1,NA,TRBJ1-1,many,CSASDGFMNTEAFF,TGCAGTGCTAGTGACGGATTCATGAACACTGAAGCTTTCTTT
TRBV4-3,TRBD2,TRBJ2-5,NA,CASSQTSGGDETQYF,TGCGCCAGCAGCCAGACTAGCGGGGGGGATGAGACCCAGTACTTC
TRBV5-1,NA,TRBJ1-1,NA,CASSLRPSRDTEAFF,TGCGCCAGCAGCTTACGCCCAAGCAGAGACACTGAAGCTTTCTTT
TRBV12-3/TRBV12-4,TRBD2,TRBJ2-7,NA,CASSLGGGAGVPYEQYF,TGTGCCAGCAGCTTGGGCGGGGGAGCGGGGGTTCCCTACGAGCAGTACTTC
TRBV7-2,TRBD1,TRBJ2-7,few,CASSSWTGAYEQYF,TGTGCCAGCAGCTCATGGACAGGAGCCTACGAGCAGTACTTC
TRBV4-1,NA,TRBJ2-1,few,CASSQRPLQGSEQFF,TGCGCCAGCAGCCAACGCCCCCTACAGGGATCTGAGCAGTTCTTC
TRBV4-3,NA,TRBJ2-2,few,CASSQVRTANTGELFF,TGCGCCAGCAGCCAAGTAAGGACTGCGAACACCGGGGAGCTGTTTTTT
TRBV7-9,NA,TRBJ2-7,NA,CASSPPPRTDNSYEQYF,TGTGCCAGCAGCCCCCCACCTCGTACGGACAACTCCTACGAGCAGTACTTC
TRBV29-1,NA,TRBJ2-7,NA,CSAGSWPGISYEQYF,TGCAGCGCCGGTTCGTGGCCAGGAATTTCCTACGAGCAGTACTTC
TRBV7-2,NA,TRBJ2-1,NA,CASSPATTGAYNEQFF,TGTGCCAGCAGCCCCGCTACTACCGGGGCTTACAATGAGCAGTTCTTC
TRBV7-9,NA,TRBJ2-3,many,CASSPYGAYVDTQYF,TGTGCCAGCAGCCCGTACGGGGCCTACGTAGATACGCAGTATTTT
TRBV7-6,TRBD2,TRBJ2-3,NA,CASSTLTSGEYTDTQYF,TGTGCCAGCAGCACCCTAACTAGCGGGGAATACACAGATACGCAGTATTTT
TRBV5-1,NA,TRBJ2-3,few,CASSLRGTLTDTQYF,TGCGCCAGCAGCTTGAGGGGGACGTTAACAGATACGCAGTATTTT
TRBV5-1,TRBD1,TRBJ2-5,NA,CASSLADRGQETQYF,TGCGCCAGCAGCTTGGCCGACAGGGGGCAAGAGACCCAGTACTTC
TRBV5-1,NA,TRBJ1-5,NA,CASSLDNNQPQHF,TGCGCCAGCAGCTTGGACAACAATCAGCCCCAGCATTTT
TRBV7-3,TRBD1,TRBJ2-3,few,CASSLSGTGGTDTQYF,TGTGCCAGCAGCCTGTCCGGGACAGGGGGCACAGATACGCAGTATTTT
TRBV30,NA,TRBJ2-7,few,CAWTRGSYEQYF,TGTGCCTGGACAAGGGGCTCCTACGAGCAGTACTTC
TRBV5-1,TRBD1,TRBJ1-1,few,CASSMTGGQVTEAFF,TGCGCCAGCAGCATGACAGGGGGCCAGGTCACTGAAGCTTTCTTT
TRBV5-6,NA,TRBJ1-2,NA,CASSPEGSGGYTF,TGTGCCAGCAGCCCCGAGGGGTCTGGAGGCTACACCTTC
TRBV6-2/TRBV6-3,NA,TRBJ2-5,NA,CASSRDRIPQETQYF,TGTGCCAGCAGCCGCGACAGGATACCTCAAGAGACCCAGTACTTC
TRBV10-3,TRBD2,TRBJ2-1,few,CAISESWGGGPNEQFF,TGTGCCATCAGTGAGTCGTGGGGCGGGGGGCCTAATGAGCAGTTCTTC
TRBV4-1,NA,TRBJ1-5,NA,CASSQETGRRNNQPQHF,TGCGCCAGCAGCCAAGAAACAGGCAGAAGGAACAATCAGCCCCAGCATTTT
TRBV5-6,NA,TRBJ2-5,NA,CASSYYQETQYF,TGTGCCAGCAGTTATTACCAAGAGACCCAGTACTTC
TRBV6-5,NA,TRBJ1-6,NA,CASSYKDSPLHF,TGTGCCAGCAGTTACAAGGATTCACCCCTCCACTTT
TRBV6-5,TRBD1,TRBJ1-2,few,CASSYGTANSGGYTF,TGTGCCAGCAGTTACGGGACAGCCAATTCCGGAGGCTACACCTTC
TRBV11-2,NA,TRBJ1-2,few,CASSLLSGGYTF,TGTGCCAGCAGCTTACTTTCGGGTGGCTACACCTTC
TRBV20-1,NA,TRBJ1-5,NA,CSARARPREPQHF,TGCAGTGCTAGAGCCCGTCCCCGGGAGCCCCAGCATTTT
TRBV6-2/TRBV6-3,TRBD1,TRBJ2-6,NA,CASSYPYRGPGANVLTF,TGTGCCAGCAGTTACCCTTACAGGGGGCCTGGGGCCAACGTCCTGACTTTC
TRBV7-2,NA,TRBJ2-1,many,CASSLVGAGSYNEQFF,TGTGCCAGCAGCTTAGTGGGGGCGGGCTCCTACAATGAGCAGTTCTTC
TRBV27,NA,TRBJ2-3,few,CASSSRMSTDTQYF,TGTGCCAGCAGTTCACGAATGTCCACAGATACGCAGTATTTT
TRBV6-2/TRBV6-3,NA,TRBJ2-4,NA,CASSYIGNAIAKDIQYF,TGTGCCAGCAGTTACATAGGAAACGCAATAGCCAAAGACATTCAGTACTTC
TRBV5-1,TRBD1,TRBJ1-6,NA,CASSLGDRGQSPLHF,TGCGCCAGCAGCTTGGGCGACAGGGGGCAATCACCCCTCCACTTT
TRBV27,NA,TRBJ1-2,few,CASSISAGYGYTF,TGTGCCAGCAGTATAAGTGCGGGGTACGGCTACACCTTC
TRBV6-2/TRBV6-3,NA,TRBJ1-5,NA,CASSYNAGTPGGNQPQHF,TGTGCCAGCAGTTACAATGCCGGGACTCCTGGGGGAAATCAGCCCCAGCATTTT
TRBV20-1,TRBD1,TRBJ1-4,NA,CSATGTGGFGEKLFF,TGCAGTGCCACCGGGACAGGGGGCTTCGGTGAAAAACTGTTTTTT
TRBV6-5,TRBD1,TRBJ1-4,NA,CASSYLGGVGLFF,TGTGCCAGCAGTTACTTAGGGGGCGTGGGACTGTTTTTT
TRBV5-1,NA,TRBJ1-1,few,CASSSVIGGPDTEAFF,TGCGCCAGCAGCTCAGTAATAGGGGGGCCTGATACTGAAGCTTTCTTT
TRBV4-2,NA,TRBJ1-4,NA,CASSPPRGDYNEKLFF,TGTGCCAGCAGCCCCCCTCGGGGGGATTATAATGAAAAACTGTTTTTT
TRBV12-3/TRBV12-4,NA,TRBJ2-3,few,CACRMRETDTQYF,TGTGCCTGCCGGATGAGGGAAACAGATACGCAGTATTTT
TRBV6-5,TRBD2,TRBJ2-1,NA,CASSYGGDPEQFF,TGTGCCAGCAGTTATGGGGGGGACCCGGAGCAGTTCTTC
TRBV9,NA,TRBJ2-3,NA,CASSVNGQRPDTQYF,TGTGCCAGCAGCGTAAATGGGCAAAGACCAGATACGCAGTATTTT
TRBV6-2/TRBV6-3,NA,TRBJ2-3,few,CASSYAGYSLPQATDTQYF,TGTGCCAGCAGTTACGCCGGATACAGCCTACCTCAGGCCACAGATACGCAGTATTTT
TRBV6-2/TRBV6-3,NA,TRBJ1-2,NA,CASKPGPNYGYTF,TGTGCCAGCAAACCAGGGCCTAACTATGGCTACACCTTC
TRBV5-1,NA,TRBJ1-5,NA,CASSLGTQGEQPQHF,TGCGCCAGCAGCTTGGGGACCCAAGGGGAGCAGCCCCAGCATTTT
TRBV19,TRBD2,TRBJ2-3,few,CASSTGGGAGGDTQYF,TGTGCCAGTAGTACGGGCGGGGGGGCCGGCGGGGATACGCAGTATTTT
TRBV5-5,NA,TRBJ2-5,few,CASSRGQHQETQYF,TGTGCCAGCAGCCGCGGACAGCACCAAGAGACCCAGTACTTC